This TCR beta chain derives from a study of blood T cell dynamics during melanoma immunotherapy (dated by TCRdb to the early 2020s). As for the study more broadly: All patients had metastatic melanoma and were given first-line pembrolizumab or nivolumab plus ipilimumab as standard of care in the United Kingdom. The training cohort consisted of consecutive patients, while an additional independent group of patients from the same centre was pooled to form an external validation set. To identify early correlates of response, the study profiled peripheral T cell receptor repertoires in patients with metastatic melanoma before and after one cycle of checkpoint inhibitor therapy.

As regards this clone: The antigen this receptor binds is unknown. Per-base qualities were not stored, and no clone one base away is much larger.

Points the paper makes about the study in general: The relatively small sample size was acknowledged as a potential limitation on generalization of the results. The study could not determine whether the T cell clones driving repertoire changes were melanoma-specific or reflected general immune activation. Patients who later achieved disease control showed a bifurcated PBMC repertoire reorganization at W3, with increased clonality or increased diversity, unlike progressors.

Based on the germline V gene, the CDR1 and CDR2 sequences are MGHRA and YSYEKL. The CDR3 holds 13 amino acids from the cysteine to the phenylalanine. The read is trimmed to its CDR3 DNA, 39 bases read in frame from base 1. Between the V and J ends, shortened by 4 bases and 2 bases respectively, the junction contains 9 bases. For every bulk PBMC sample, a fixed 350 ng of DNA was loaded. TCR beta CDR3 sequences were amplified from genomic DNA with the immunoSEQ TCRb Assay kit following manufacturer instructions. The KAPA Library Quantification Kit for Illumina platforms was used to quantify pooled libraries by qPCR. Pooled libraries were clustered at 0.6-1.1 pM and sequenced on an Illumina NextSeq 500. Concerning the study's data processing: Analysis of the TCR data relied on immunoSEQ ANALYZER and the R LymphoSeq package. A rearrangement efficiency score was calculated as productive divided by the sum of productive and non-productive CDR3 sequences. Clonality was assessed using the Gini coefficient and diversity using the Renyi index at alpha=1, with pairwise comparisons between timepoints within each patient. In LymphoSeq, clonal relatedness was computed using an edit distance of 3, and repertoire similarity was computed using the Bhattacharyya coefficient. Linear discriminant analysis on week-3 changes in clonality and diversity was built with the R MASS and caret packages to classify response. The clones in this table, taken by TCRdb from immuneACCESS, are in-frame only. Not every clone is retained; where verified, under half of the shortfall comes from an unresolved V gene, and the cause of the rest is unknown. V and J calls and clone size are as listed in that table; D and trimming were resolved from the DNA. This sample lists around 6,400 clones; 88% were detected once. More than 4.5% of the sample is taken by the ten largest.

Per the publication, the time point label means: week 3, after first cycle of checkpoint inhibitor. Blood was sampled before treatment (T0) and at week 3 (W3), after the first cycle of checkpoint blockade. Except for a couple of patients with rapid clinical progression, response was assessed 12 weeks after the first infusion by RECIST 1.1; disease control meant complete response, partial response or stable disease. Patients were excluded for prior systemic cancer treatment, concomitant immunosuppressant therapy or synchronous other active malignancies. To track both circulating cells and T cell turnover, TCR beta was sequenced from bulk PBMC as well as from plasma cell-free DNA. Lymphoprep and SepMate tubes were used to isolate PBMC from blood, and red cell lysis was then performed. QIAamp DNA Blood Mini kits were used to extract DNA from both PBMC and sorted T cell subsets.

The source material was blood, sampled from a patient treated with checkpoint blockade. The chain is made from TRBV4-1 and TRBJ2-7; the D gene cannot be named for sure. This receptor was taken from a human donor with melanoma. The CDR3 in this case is CASSPLATYEQYF. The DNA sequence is TGCGCCAGCAGCCCACTTGCGACCTACGAGCAGTACTTC.